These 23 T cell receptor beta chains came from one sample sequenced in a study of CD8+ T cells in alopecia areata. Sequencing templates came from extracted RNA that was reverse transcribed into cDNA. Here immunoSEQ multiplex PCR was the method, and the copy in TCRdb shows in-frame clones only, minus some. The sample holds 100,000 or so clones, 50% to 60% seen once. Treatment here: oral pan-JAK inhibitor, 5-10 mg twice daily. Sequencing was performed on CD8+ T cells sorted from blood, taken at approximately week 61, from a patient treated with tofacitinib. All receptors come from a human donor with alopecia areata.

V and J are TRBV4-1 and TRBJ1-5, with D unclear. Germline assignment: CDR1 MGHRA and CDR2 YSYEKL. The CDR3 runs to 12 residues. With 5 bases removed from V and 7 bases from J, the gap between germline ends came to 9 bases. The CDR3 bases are TGCGCCAGCAGCAGCTTAGGGCAGCCCCAGCATTTT. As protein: CASSSLGQPQHF.

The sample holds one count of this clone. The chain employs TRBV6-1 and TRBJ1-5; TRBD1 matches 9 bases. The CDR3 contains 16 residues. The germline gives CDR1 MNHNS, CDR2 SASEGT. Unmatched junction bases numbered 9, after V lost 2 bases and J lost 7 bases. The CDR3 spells CASSERRDRVYQPQHF. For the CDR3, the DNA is TGTGCCAGCAGTGAAAGGAGGGACAGGGTTTACCAGCCCCAGCATTTT.

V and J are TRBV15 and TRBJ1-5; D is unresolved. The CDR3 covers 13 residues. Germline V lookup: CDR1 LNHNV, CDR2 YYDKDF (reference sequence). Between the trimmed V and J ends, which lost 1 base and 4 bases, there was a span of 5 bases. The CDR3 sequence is CATSRGPNQPQHF. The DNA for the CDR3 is TGTGCCACCAGCAGAGGGCCAAATCAGCCCCAGCATTTT.

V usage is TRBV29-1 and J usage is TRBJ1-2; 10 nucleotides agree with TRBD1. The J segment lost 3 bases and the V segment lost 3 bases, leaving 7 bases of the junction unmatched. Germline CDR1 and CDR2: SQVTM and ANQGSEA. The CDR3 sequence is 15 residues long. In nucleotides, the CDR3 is TGCAGCGTTGATCCAAAGGGACAGGGGTACTATGGCTACACCTTC. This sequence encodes CSVDPKGQGYYGYTF. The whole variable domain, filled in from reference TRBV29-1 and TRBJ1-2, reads SAVISQKPSRDICQRGTSLTIQCQVDSQVTMMFWYRQQPGQSLTLIATANQGSEATYESGFVIDKFPISRPNLTFSTLTVSNMSPEDSSIYLCSVDPKGQGYYGYTFGSGTRLTVV.

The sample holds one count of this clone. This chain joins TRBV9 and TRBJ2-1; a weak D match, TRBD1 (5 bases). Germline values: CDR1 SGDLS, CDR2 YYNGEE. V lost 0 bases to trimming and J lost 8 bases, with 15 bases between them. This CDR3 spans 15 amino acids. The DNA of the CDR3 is TGTGCCAGCAGCGTAGCGCAGGGTAGGGGCGATGAGCAGTTCTTC. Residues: CASSVAQGRGDEQFF.

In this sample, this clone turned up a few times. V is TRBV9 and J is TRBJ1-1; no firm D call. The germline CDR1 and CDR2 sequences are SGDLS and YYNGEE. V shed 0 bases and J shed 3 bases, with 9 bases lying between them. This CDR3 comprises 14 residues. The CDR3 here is CASSVVGPDTEAFF. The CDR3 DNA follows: TGTGCCAGCAGCGTAGTTGGTCCGGACACTGAAGCTTTCTTT.

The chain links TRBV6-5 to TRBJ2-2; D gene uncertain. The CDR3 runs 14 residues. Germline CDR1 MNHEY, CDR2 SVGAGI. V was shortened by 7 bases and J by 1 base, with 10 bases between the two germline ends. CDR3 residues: CASIPRQNTGELFF. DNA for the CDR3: TGTGCCAGCATTCCTCGACAGAACACCGGGGAGCTGTTTTTT.

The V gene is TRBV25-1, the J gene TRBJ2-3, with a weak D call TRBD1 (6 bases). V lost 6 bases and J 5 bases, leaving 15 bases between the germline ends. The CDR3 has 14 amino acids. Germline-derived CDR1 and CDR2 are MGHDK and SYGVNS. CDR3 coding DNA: TGTGCCAGCAGCTTGAGGGGGTATGAAGATACGCAGTATTTT. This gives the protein CASSLRGYEDTQYF.

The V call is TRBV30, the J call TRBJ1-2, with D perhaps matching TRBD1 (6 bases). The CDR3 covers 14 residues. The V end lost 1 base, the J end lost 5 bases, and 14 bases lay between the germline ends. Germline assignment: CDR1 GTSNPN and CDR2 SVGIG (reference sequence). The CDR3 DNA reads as TGTGCCTGGAGTGAGGGGGGCGCAGGTTATGGCTACACCTTC. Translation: CAWSEGGAGYGYTF.

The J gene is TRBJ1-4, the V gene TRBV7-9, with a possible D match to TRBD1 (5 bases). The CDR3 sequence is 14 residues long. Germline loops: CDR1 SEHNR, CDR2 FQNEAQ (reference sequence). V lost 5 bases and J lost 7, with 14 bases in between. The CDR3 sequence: CASSVQGTGEKLFF. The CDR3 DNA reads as TGTGCCAGCAGCGTCCAGGGTACTGGTGAAAAACTGTTTTTT. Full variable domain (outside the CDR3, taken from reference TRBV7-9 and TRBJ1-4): DTGVSQNPRHKITKRGQNVTFRCDPISEHNRLYWYRQTLGQGPEFLTYFQNEAQLEKSRLLSDRFSAERPKGSFSTLEIQRTEQGDSAMYLCASSVQGTGEKLFFGSGTQLSVL.

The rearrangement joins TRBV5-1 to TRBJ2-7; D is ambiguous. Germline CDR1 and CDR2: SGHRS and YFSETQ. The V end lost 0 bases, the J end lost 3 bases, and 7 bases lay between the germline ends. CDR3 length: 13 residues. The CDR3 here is CASSLAANYEQYF. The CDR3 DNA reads TGCGCCAGCAGCTTGGCCGCGAACTACGAGCAGTACTTC. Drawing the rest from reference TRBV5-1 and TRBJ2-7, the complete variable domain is KAGVTQTPRYLIKTRGQQVTLSCSPISGHRSVSWYQQTPGQGLQFLFEYFSETQRNKGNFPGRFSGRQFSNSRSEMNVSTLELGDSALYLCASSLAANYEQYFGPGTRLTVT.

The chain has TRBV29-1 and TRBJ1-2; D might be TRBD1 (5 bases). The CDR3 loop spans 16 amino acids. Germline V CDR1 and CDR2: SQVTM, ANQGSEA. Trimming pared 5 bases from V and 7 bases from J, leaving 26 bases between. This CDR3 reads CSVLASGAPAESGYTF. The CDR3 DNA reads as TGCAGCGTTCTAGCAAGCGGGGCCCCGGCGGAAAGTGGCTACACCTTC.

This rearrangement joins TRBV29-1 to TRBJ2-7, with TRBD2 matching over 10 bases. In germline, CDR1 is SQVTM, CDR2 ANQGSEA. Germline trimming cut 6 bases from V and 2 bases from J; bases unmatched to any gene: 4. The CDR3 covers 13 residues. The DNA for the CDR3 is TGCAGCGTGGGAAGCGGGGGGGCCTACGAGCAGTACTTC. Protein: CSVGSGGAYEQYF.

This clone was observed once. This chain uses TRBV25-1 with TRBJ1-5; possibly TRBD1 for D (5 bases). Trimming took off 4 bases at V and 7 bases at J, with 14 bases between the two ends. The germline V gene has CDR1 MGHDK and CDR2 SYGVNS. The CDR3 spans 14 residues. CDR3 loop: CASSGSGVRQPQHF. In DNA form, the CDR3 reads TGTGCCAGCAGTGGGTCGGGGGTGAGGCAGCCCCAGCATTTT.

The CDR3 here is CASSWDQGYEQYF. CDR3 nucleotides: TGCGCCAGCAGCTGGGACCAGGGATACGAGCAGTACTTC. The chain joins TRBV5-1 to TRBJ2-7, with D perhaps TRBD1 or TRBD2 (5 bases each). Between the trimmed V and J ends, which lost 3 bases and 4 bases, there was a span of 11 bases. Looked up from germline, CDR1 is SGHRS and CDR2 is YFSETQ. The CDR3 is 13 amino acids.

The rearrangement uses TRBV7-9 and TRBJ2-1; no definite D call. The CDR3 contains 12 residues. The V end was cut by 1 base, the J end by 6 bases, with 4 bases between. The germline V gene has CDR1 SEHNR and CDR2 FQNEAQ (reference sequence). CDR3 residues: CASSLGFNEQFF. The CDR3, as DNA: TGTGCCAGCAGCTTAGGTTTCAATGAGCAGTTCTTC.

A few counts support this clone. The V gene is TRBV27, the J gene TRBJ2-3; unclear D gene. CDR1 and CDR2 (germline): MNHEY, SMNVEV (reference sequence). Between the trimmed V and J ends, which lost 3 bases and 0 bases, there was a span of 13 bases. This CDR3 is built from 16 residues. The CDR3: CASSFFGYSSTDTQYF. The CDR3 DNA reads TGTGCCAGCAGTTTTTTCGGGTACTCTAGCACAGATACGCAGTATTTT.

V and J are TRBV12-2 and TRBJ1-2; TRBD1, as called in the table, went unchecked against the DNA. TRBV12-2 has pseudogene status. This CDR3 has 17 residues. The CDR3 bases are TGTGCAAGTCGCGAGAGTGGGGCTCCACGAAAGACCTATGGCTACACCTTC. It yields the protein CASRESGAPRKTYGYTF.

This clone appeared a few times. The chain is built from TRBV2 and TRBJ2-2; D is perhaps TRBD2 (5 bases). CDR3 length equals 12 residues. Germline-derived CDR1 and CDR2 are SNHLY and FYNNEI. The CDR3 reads CAKNGDTGELFF. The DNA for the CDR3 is TGTGCGAAAAACGGGGATACCGGGGAGCTGTTTTTT.

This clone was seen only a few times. CDR3 protein: CASSPGTGGVLTF. The CDR3 nucleotides are TGTGCCAGCAGCCCGGGGACAGGCGGAGTCTTAACCTTC. The chain couples TRBV11-2 to TRBJ1-2; TRBD1 matches 8 bases. Germline-derived CDR1 and CDR2 are SGHAT and FQNNGV. The CDR3 is 13 residues long. The J segment lost 14 bases and the V segment lost 5 bases, leaving 13 bases of the junction unmatched.

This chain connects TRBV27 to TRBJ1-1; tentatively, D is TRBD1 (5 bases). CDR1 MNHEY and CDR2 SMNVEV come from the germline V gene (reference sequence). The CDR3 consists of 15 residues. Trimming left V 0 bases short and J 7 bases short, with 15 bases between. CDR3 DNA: TGTGCCAGCAGTTTATCGATTCGAGCGACAGATGAAGCTTTCTTT. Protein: CASSLSIRATDEAFF.

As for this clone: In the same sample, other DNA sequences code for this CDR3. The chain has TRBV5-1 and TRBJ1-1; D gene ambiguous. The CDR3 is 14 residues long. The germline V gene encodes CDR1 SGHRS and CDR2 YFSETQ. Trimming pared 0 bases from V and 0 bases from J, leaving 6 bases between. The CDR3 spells CASSLGQMNTEAFF. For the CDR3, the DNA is TGCGCCAGCAGCTTGGGGCAGATGAACACTGAAGCTTTCTTT. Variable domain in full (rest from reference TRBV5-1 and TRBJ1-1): KAGVTQTPRYLIKTRGQQVTLSCSPISGHRSVSWYQQTPGQGLQFLFEYFSETQRNKGNFPGRFSGRQFSNSRSEMNVSTLELGDSALYLCASSLGQMNTEAFFGQGTRLTVV.

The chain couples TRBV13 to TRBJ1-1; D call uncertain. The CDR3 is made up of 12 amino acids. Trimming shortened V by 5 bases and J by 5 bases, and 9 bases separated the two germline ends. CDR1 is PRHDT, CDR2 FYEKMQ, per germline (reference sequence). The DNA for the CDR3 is TGTGCCAGCAGCCCTGGTGGGACTGAAGCTTTCTTT. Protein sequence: CASSPGGTEAFF.